The 4 T cell receptor beta chains given below trace back to one sample, sequenced in a study of T cells in Graves' hyperthyroidism and ophthalmopathy. TCR beta CDR3 regions were amplified from RNA. TCR CDR3 regions were first amplified by RT-PCR with HTBI primers. MiXCR was run by TCRdb on the multiplex PCR reads, yielding one entry per CDR3 protein. The profile shows about 570,000 distinct CDR3 sequences, roughly 50% of them singletons. Sequences were obtained from peripheral blood or thyroid tissue (not recorded which). The receptors were sampled from an adult woman with Graves' disease, either hyperthyroidism or ophthalmopathy (not recorded which).

This clonotype was seen at least ten times. The chain links TRBV5-1 to TRBJ1-4, with D perhaps matching TRBD1 (5 bases). Germline V CDR1 and CDR2: SGHRS, YFSETQ. The ends were cut back, 3 bases at V and 6 bases at J, with 12 bases in the middle. The CDR3 is made up of 14 amino acids. The CDR3 here is CASSSGGGDEKLFF. Written as DNA, the CDR3 is TGCGCCAGCAGCTCGGGCGGGGGTGATGAAAAACTGTTTTTT.

With respect to this clonotype: Mismatch with germline at one junction end may stem from a read error. V usage is TRBV10-3 and J usage is TRBJ1-4; D is perhaps TRBD1 (5 bases). Per the germline V gene, CDR1 is ENHRY and CDR2 is SYGVKD. The CDR3 is 18 amino acids. The CDR3 DNA reads TGCGCCATCAGTGAGGGGACTGGGGACTCAGGAACGCATGAAAAACTGTCTTTT. It encodes CAISEGTGDSGTHEKLSF.

This clonotype was recorded many times. The CDR3 sequence: CSVGDRTIDWTEAFF. The CDR3 region has the DNA TGCAGCGTCGGTGACAGGACAATTGATTGGACTGAAGCTTTCTTT. V gene TRBV29-1 combines with J gene TRBJ1-1, with D perhaps TRBD1 (6 bases). Trimming shortened V by 6 bases and J by 5 bases, and 22 bases separated the two germline ends. CDR1 SQVTM and CDR2 ANQGSEA come from the germline V gene. This CDR3 is built from 15 residues.

In its sample, this clonotype was seen many times. The chain is built from TRBV10-1 and TRBJ2-3; weak D call: TRBD2 (6 bases). The CDR3 contains 14 residues. Per the germline V gene, CDR1 is WNHNN and CDR2 is SYGVQD (reference sequence). V was shortened by 0 bases and J by 4 bases, with 8 bases between the two germline ends. CDR3 sequence (DNA): TGCGCCAGCAGTGAGTCCCCGGGAGCAGATACGCAGTATTTT. Protein: CASSESPGADTQYF.